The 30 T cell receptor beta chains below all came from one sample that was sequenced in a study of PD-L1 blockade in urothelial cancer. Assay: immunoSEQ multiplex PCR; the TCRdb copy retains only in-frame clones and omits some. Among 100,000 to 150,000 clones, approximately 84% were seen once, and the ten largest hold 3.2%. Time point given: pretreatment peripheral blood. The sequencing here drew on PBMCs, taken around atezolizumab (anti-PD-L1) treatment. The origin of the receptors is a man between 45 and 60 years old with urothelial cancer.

CDR3 region: CASSLIAGELFF. DNA for the CDR3: TGTGCCAGCAGTTTAATAGCCGGGGAGCTGTTTTTT. V is TRBV28 and J is TRBJ2-2; no definite D call. There are 12 residues in the CDR3. CDR1 is MDHEN, CDR2 SYDVKM, per germline. V dropped 2 bases and J dropped 6 bases, with 4 bases sitting between them. Looking up the rest from reference TRBV28 and TRBJ2-2 gives the full variable domain: DVKVTQSSRYLVKRTGEKVFLECVQDMDHENMFWYRQDPGLGLRLIYFSYDVKMKEKGDIPEGYSVSREKKERFSLILESASTNQTSMYLCASSLIAGELFFGEGSRLTVL.

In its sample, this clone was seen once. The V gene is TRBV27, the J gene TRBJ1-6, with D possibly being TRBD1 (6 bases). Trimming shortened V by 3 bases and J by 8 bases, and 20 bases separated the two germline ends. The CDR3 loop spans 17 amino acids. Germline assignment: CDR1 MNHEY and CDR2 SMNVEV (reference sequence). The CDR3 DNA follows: TGTGCCAGCAGTTTGGGGGCAGGGTACATCAGAGATTCACCCCTCCACTTT. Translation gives CASSLGAGYIRDSPLHF.

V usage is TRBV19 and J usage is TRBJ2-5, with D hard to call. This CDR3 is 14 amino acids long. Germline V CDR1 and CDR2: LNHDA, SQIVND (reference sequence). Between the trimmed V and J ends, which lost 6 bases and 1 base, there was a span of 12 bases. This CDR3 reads CASRPPGPQETQYF. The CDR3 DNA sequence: TGTGCCAGTAGACCACCGGGTCCCCAAGAGACCCAGTACTTC.

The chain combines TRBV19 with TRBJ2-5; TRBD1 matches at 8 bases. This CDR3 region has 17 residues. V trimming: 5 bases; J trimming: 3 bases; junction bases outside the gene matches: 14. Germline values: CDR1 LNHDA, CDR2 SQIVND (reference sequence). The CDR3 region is CASSQYLGQGGEETQYF. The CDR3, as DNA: TGTGCCAGTAGTCAGTACCTAGGACAGGGTGGAGAAGAGACCCAGTACTTC.

CDR3 region: CATSNDKITGELFF. For the CDR3, the DNA is TGTGCCACCAGCAATGACAAAATCACCGGGGAGCTGTTTTTT. V is TRBV15 and J is TRBJ2-2; no clear D. Trimming left V 4 bases short and J 4 bases short, with 10 bases between. The CDR3 extends over 14 amino acids. CDR1 LNHNV and CDR2 YYDKDF come from the germline V gene (reference sequence).

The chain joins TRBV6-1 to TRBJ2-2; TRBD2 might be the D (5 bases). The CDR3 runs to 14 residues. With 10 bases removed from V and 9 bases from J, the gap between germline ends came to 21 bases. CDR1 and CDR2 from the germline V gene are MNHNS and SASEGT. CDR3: CATHLASLFRELFF. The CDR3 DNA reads TGTGCCACCCATCTAGCATCCTTATTCCGGGAGCTGTTTTTT.

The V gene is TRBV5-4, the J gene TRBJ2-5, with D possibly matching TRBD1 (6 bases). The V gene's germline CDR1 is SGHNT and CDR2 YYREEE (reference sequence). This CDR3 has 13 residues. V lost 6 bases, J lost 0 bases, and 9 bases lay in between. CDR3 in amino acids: CASTRDNQETQYF. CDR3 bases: TGTGCCAGCACCCGGGACAACCAAGAGACCCAGTACTTC. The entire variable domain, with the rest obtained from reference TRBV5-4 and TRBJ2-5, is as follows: ETGVTQSPTHLIKTRGQQVTLRCSSQSGHNTVSWYQQALGQGPQFIFQYYREEENGRGNFPPRFSGLQFPNYSSELNVNALELDDSALYLCASTRDNQETQYFGPGTRLLVL.

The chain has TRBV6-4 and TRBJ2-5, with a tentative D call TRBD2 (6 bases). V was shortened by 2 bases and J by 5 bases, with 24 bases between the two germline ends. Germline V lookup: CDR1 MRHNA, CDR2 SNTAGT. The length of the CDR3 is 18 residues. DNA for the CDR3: TGTGCCAGCAGTGACAATCCCCCGTTTTCAGGGACTTCGGAGACCCAGTACTTC. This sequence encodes CASSDNPPFSGTSETQYF.

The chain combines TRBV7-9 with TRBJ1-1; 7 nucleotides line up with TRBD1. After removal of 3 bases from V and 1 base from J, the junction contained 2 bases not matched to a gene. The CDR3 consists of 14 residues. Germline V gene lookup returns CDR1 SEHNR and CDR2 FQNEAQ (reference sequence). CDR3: CASSLRTGNTEAFF. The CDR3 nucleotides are TGTGCCAGCAGCTTGCGGACAGGGAACACTGAAGCTTTCTTT.

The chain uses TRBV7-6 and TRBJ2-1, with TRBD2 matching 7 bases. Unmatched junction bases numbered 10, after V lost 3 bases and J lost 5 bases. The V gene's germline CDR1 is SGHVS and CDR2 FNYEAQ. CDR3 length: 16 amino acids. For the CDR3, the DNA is TGTGCCAGCAGCTTGAAATTTGGGGGGACTAACAATGAGCAGTTCTTC. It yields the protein CASSLKFGGTNNEQFF. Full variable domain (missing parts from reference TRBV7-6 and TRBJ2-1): GAGVSQSPRYKVTKRGQDVALRCDPISGHVSLYWYRQALGQGPEFLTYFNYEAQQDKSGLPNDRFSAERPEGSISTLTIQRTEQRDSAMYRCASSLKFGGTNNEQFFGPGTRLTVL.

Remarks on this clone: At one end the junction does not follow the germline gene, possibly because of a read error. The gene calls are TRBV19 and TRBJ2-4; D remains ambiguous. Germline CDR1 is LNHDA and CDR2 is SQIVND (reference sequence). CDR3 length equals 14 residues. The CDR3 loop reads CASSSSRLDHIQYF. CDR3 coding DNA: TGTGCCAGCAGTAGTAGTAGGCTAGACCACATTCAGTACTTC.

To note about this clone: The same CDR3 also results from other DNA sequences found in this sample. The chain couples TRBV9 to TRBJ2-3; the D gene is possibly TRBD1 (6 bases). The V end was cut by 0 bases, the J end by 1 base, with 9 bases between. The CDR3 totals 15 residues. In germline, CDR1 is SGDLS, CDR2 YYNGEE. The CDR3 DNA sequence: TGTGCCAGCAGCGTAGGGGGGCGCGGCACAGATACGCAGTATTTT. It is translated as CASSVGGRGTDTQYF.

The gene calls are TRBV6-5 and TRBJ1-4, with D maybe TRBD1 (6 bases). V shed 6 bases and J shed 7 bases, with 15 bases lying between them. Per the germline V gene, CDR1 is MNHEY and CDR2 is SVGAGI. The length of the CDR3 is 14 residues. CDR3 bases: TGTGCCAGCAGAAACAGGGCGGGTCGTGAAAAACTGTTTTTT. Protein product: CASRNRAGREKLFF.

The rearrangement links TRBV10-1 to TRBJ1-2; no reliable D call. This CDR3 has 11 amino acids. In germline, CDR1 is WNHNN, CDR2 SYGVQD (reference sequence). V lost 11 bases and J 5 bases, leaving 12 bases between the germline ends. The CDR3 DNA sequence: TGCGCCCCCCCCCATTTTTATGGCTACACCTTC. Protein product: CAPPHFYGYTF.

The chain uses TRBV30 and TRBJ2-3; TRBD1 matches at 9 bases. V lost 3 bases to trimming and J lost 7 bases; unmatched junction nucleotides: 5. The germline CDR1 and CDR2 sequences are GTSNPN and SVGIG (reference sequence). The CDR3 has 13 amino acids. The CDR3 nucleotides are TGTGCCTGGAGGGACAGGGGTAGAAATACGCAGTATTTT. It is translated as CAWRDRGRNTQYF.

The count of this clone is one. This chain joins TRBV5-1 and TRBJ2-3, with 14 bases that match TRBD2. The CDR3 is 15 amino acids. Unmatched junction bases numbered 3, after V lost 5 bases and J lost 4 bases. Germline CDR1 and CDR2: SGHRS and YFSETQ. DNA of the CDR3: TGCGCCAGCAGAGGACTAGCGGGAGGCTCAGATACGCAGTATTTT. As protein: CASRGLAGGSDTQYF. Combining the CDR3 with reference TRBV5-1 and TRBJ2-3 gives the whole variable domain KAGVTQTPRYLIKTRGQQVTLSCSPISGHRSVSWYQQTPGQGLQFLFEYFSETQRNKGNFPGRFSGRQFSNSRSEMNVSTLELGDSALYLCASRGLAGGSDTQYFGPGTRLTVL.

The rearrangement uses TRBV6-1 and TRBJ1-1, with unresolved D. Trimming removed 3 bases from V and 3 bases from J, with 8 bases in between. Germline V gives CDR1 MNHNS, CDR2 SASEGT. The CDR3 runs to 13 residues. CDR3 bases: TGTGCCAGCAGTGACGTGGGCTACACTGAAGCTTTCTTT. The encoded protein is CASSDVGYTEAFF.

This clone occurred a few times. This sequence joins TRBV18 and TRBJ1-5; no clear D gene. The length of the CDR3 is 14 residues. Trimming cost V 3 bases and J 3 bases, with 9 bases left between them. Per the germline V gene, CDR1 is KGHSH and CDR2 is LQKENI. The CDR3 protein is CASSPALNNQPQHF. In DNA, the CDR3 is TGTGCCAGCTCACCGGCCTTGAACAATCAGCCCCAGCATTTT.

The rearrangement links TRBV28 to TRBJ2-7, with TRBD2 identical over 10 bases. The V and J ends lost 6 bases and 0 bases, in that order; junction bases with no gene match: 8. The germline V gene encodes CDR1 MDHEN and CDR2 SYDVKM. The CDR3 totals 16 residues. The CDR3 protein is CASSPPSGRPSYEQYF. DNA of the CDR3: TGTGCCAGCAGCCCTCCTAGCGGGAGACCCTCCTACGAGCAGTACTTC.

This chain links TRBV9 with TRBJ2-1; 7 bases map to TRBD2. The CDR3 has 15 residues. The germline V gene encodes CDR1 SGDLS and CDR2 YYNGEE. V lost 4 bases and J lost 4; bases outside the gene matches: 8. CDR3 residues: CASSPSGMRYNEQFF. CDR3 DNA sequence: TGTGCCAGCAGCCCGAGCGGGATGAGGTACAATGAGCAGTTCTTC.

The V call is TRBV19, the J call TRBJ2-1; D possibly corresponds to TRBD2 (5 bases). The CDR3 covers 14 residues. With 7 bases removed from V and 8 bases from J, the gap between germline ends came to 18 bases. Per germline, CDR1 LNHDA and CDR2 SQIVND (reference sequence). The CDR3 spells CASTTGPYGDEQFF. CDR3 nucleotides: TGTGCCAGTACAACTGGGCCATACGGGGATGAGCAGTTCTTC.

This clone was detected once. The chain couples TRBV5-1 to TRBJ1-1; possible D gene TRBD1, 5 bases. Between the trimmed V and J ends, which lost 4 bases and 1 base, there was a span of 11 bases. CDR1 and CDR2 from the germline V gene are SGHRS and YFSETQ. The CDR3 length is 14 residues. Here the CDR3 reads CASSIGVSNTEAFF. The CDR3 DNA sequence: TGCGCCAGCAGCATAGGGGTCTCGAACACTGAAGCTTTCTTT. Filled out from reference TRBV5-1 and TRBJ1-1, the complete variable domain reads KAGVTQTPRYLIKTRGQQVTLSCSPISGHRSVSWYQQTPGQGLQFLFEYFSETQRNKGNFPGRFSGRQFSNSRSEMNVSTLELGDSALYLCASSIGVSNTEAFFGQGTRLTVV.

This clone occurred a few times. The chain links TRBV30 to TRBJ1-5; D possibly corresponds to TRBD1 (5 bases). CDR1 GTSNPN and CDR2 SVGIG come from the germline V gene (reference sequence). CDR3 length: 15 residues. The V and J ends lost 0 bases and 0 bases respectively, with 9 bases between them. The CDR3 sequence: CAWSVRGNSNQPQHF. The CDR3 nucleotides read TGTGCCTGGAGTGTACGGGGGAATAGCAATCAGCCCCAGCATTTT.

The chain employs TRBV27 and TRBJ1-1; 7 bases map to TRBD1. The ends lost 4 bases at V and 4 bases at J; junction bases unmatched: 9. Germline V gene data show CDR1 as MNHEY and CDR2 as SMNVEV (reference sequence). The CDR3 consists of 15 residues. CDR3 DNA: TGTGCCAGCAGTTCCCCCCTCAGGGGGTCCACTGAAGCTTTCTTT. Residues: CASSSPLRGSTEAFF.

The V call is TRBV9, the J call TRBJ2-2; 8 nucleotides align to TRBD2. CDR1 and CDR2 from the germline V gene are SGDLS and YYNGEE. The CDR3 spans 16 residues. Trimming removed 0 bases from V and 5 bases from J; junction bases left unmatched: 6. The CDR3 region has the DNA TGTGCCAGCAGCGTAGCTGCGGGAGGAGGTACCGGGGAGCTGTTTTTT. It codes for CASSVAAGGGTGELFF.

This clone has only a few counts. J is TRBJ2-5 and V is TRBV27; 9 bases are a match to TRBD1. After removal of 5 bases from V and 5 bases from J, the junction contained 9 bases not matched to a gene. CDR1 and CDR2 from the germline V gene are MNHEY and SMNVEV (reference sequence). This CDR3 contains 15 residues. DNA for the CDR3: TGTGCCAGCAGTGGGGGGACAGGGACCGCGGAGACCCAGTACTTC. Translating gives CASSGGTGTAETQYF.

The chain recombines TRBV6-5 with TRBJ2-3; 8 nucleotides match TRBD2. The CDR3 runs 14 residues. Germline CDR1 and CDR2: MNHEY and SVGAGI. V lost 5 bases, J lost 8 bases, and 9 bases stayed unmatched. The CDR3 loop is CASSPRTGLGTQYF. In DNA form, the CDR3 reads TGTGCCAGCAGTCCACGGACGGGACTAGGTACGCAGTATTTT.

The CDR3: CASNDGQGTGQETQYF. DNA for the CDR3: TGTGCCAGCAACGACGGACAGGGAACGGGTCAAGAGACCCAGTACTTC. J is TRBJ2-5 and V is TRBV28; 8 bases agree with TRBD1. V dropped 7 bases and J dropped 2; count of bases not matched to a gene: 12. This CDR3 contains 16 residues. Germline values: CDR1 MDHEN, CDR2 SYDVKM. Based on the CDR3 plus reference TRBV28 and TRBJ2-5, the full variable domain is DVKVTQSSRYLVKRTGEKVFLECVQDMDHENMFWYRQDPGLGLRLIYFSYDVKMKEKGDIPEGYSVSREKKERFSLILESASTNQTSMYLCASNDGQGTGQETQYFGPGTRLLVL.

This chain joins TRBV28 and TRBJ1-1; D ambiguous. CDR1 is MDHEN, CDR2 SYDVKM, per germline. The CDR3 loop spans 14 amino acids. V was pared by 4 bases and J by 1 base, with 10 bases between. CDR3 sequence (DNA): TGTGCCAGCAGTTCCGACACGAAGAACACTGAAGCTTTCTTT. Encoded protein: CASSSDTKNTEAFF.

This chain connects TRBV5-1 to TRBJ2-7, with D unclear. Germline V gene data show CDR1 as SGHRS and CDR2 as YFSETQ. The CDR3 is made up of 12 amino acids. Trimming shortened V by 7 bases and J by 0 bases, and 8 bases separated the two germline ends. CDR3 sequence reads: CASPRSSYEQYF. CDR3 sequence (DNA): TGCGCCAGCCCGAGGAGCTCCTACGAGCAGTACTTC.